These 30 T cell receptor beta chains originate from one sample sequenced in a study of T-cell reconstitution after alpha-beta-depleted transplantation in children. Unique molecular identifiers were incorporated during preparation of the TCRbeta library. One entry per CDR3 protein, called by TCRdb with MiXCR from the PCR reads. The sample has some 340,000 distinct CDR3 sequences, around a tenth seen once. This specimen was PBMCs from the stem cell graft donor, taken from the stem cell graft. Receptors originate from a human donor who donated a stem cell graft to a child with acute lymphoblastic leukemia.

J is TRBJ2-1 and V is TRBV5-1; 8 bases align to TRBD2. There are 15 residues in the CDR3. V gave up 3 bases and J gave up 5 bases; unmatched junction bases: 7. Per the germline V gene, CDR1 is SGHRS and CDR2 is YFSETQ. The CDR3 DNA follows: TGCGCCAGCAGCTGGGCGGGGGGCGCGAACAATGAGCAGTTCTTC. It encodes CASSWAGGANNEQFF.

This clonotype was found many times. The chain joins TRBV4-2 to TRBJ2-7; D gene unclear. Per the germline V gene, CDR1 is LGHNA and CDR2 is YNFKEQ. V lost 0 bases to trimming and J lost 5 bases, with 5 bases between them. This CDR3 region has 12 residues. The CDR3 DNA reads as TGTGCCAGCAGCCAAGATCCGAACGAGCAGTACTTC. Translated: CASSQDPNEQYF.

This clonotype was counted a few times. The chain uses TRBV20-1 and TRBJ2-7; 7 bases align to TRBD1. Germline lookup yields CDR1 DFQATT and CDR2 SNEGSKA (reference sequence). CDR3 size: 14 residues. J was trimmed by 5 bases and V by 0 bases; bases with no gene match: 7. The CDR3 sequence is CSAREGGAGHEQYF. The CDR3 coding sequence is TGCAGTGCTAGAGAAGGGGGCGCGGGCCACGAGCAGTACTTC.

The chain has TRBV23-1 and TRBJ2-7; no clear D gene. TRBV23-1 is placed among ORFs of uncertain function. The CDR3 covers 18 residues. The V end lost 4 bases, the J end lost 1 base, and 23 bases lay between the germline ends. CDR3 residues: CASSRVVWNRTKSYEQYF. The CDR3 DNA sequence: TGCGCCAGCAGTCGGGTCGTGTGGAACCGCACGAAGTCCTACGAGCAGTACTTC.

This clonotype has at least ten counts. This rearrangement joins TRBV29-1 to TRBJ2-1; 7 nucleotides match TRBD1. The germline CDR1 and CDR2 sequences are SQVTM and ANQGSEA. The ends lost 4 bases at V and 1 base at J; junction bases unmatched: 4. This CDR3 comprises 14 residues. The CDR3 DNA is TGCAGCGTTGCCGGGACAGATTCCTACAATGAGCAGTTCTTC. It encodes CSVAGTDSYNEQFF.

This clonotype was seen only a few times. The rearrangement uses TRBV19 and TRBJ1-6, with unresolved D. The CDR3 consists of 18 residues. Germline V lookup: CDR1 LNHDA, CDR2 SQIVND (reference sequence). V dropped 3 bases and J dropped 10 bases, with 25 bases sitting between them. Here the CDR3 reads CASSIRQLTRGWESPLHF. CDR3 in DNA: TGTGCCAGTAGTATCCGGCAGCTTACCCGAGGATGGGAGTCACCCCTCCACTTT.

The chain employs TRBV20-1 and TRBJ2-4, with TRBD2 identical over 15 bases. The germline V gene has CDR1 DFQATT and CDR2 SNEGSKA (reference sequence). The CDR3 is made up of 21 amino acids. The V and J ends lost 2 bases and 0 bases, in that order; junction bases with no gene match: 14. CDR3 sequence: CSARSPKGLAGGRIAKNIQYF. The CDR3 nucleotides read TGCAGTGCTAGATCCCCCAAGGGACTAGCGGGAGGCCGGATAGCCAAAAACATTCAGTACTTC.

This clonotype was observed many times. The chain couples TRBV13 to TRBJ1-2; D ambiguous. In germline, CDR1 is PRHDT, CDR2 FYEKMQ (reference sequence). V lost 3 bases to trimming and J lost 7 bases, with 9 bases between them. This CDR3 has 12 residues. This chain's CDR3 is CASSFSLSGYTF. The CDR3 DNA follows: TGTGCCAGCAGCTTTAGTCTGTCTGGCTACACCTTC. The full variable domain, its missing parts supplied by reference TRBV13 and TRBJ1-2, is AAGVIQSPRHLIKEKRETATLKCYPIPRHDTVYWYQQGPGQDPQFLISFYEKMQSDKGSIPDRFSAQQFSDYHSELNMSSLELGDSALYFCASSFSLSGYTFGSGTRLTVV.

This clonotype has a count of ten or more. The chain couples TRBV15 to TRBJ2-2; the D gene could be TRBD1 or TRBD2 (5 bases each). This CDR3 is built from 16 residues. Germline-derived CDR1 and CDR2 are LNHNV and YYDKDF (reference sequence). The germline V and J ends were trimmed by 0 bases and 4 bases, with 12 bases remaining between them. The CDR3 DNA is TGTGCCACCAGCAGAGATCTCGGGGCAAGCACCGGGGAGCTGTTTTTT. It is translated as CATSRDLGASTGELFF.

Many counts were recorded for this clonotype. The V call is TRBV10-3, the J call TRBJ2-5; D unresolved. This CDR3 has 13 residues. Trimming removed 3 bases from V and 2 bases from J, with 7 bases in between. CDR1 and CDR2 from the germline V gene are ENHRY and SYGVKD. The CDR3 is CAISEVQQETQYF. CDR3 bases: TGTGCCATCAGTGAAGTCCAGCAAGAGACCCAGTACTTC.

The rearrangement uses TRBV7-2 and TRBJ2-1, with 10 bases identical to TRBD2. Germline V lookup: CDR1 SGHTA, CDR2 FQGNSA. The CDR3 is 16 residues long. The V gene end was trimmed by 5 bases and the J gene end by 7 bases; junction bases not matched to a gene: 11. The CDR3 is CASSPAGLANPNEQFF. CDR3 in DNA: TGTGCCAGCAGCCCTGCGGGACTAGCGAACCCGAATGAGCAGTTCTTC.

This rearrangement joins TRBV5-1 to TRBJ2-1; 10 nucleotides align to TRBD1. The germline CDR1 and CDR2 sequences are SGHRS and YFSETQ. The J segment lost 6 bases and the V segment lost 3 bases, leaving 3 bases of the junction unmatched. CDR3 length: 14 amino acids. CDR3 nucleotide sequence: TGCGCCAGCAGCTGGGGACAGGGGTTCAATGAGCAGTTCTTC. It yields the protein CASSWGQGFNEQFF.

The rearrangement uses TRBV4-1 and TRBJ2-1; D remains ambiguous. V gave up 3 bases and J gave up 5 bases, with 11 bases separating them. In germline, CDR1 is MGHRA, CDR2 YSYEKL. The CDR3 consists of 14 residues. The chain's CDR3 is CASSQGFPDNEQFF. CDR3 nucleotides: TGCGCCAGCAGCCAGGGTTTTCCCGACAATGAGCAGTTCTTC.

In this sample, this clonotype turned up a few times. The rearrangement links TRBV10-3 to TRBJ1-3; D uncertain. There are 15 residues in the CDR3. Germline loops: CDR1 ENHRY, CDR2 SYGVKD. V lost 4 bases and J 3 bases, leaving 13 bases between the germline ends. CDR3 sequence: CAISARTQLGNTIYF. The CDR3 DNA reads TGTGCCATCAGTGCGCGCACACAGCTTGGAAACACCATATATTTT.

This clonotype was observed at least ten times. The chain links TRBV7-2 to TRBJ2-1; 11 positions match TRBD2. After removal of 0 bases from V and 2 bases from J, the junction contained 0 bases not matched to a gene. This CDR3 spans 16 amino acids. Looked up from germline, CDR1 is SGHTA and CDR2 is FQGNSA. The CDR3 coding sequence is TGTGCCAGCAGCTTAGCGACTAGCGGGACCTACAATGAGCAGTTCTTC. It is translated as CASSLATSGTYNEQFF.

This clonotype was recorded a few times. The chain recombines TRBV20-1 with TRBJ2-1; D is undetermined. V lost 3 bases, J lost 7 bases, and 13 bases lay in between. The germline gives CDR1 DFQATT, CDR2 SNEGSKA (reference sequence). The CDR3 has 13 residues. The CDR3 sequence is CSASLGSMNEQFF. CDR3 nucleotide sequence: TGCAGTGCTAGTCTCGGCTCCATGAATGAGCAGTTCTTC.

This chain uses TRBV20-1 with TRBJ2-7, with 9 bases matching TRBD1. Germline CDR1 and CDR2: DFQATT and SNEGSKA (reference sequence). The CDR3 has 15 residues. V lost 0 bases and J lost 6; bases outside the gene matches: 9. The CDR3 nucleotides read TGCAGTGCTAGAGATTCCGGGACAGGGTTGATCGAGCAGTACTTC. Its translation: CSARDSGTGLIEQYF.

The chain uses TRBV6-1 and TRBJ2-7; 10 positions agree with TRBD2. The CDR3 loop spans 13 amino acids. V lost 7 bases and J lost 7; bases outside the gene matches: 7. The germline gives CDR1 MNHNS, CDR2 SASEGT. CDR3 protein: CASKGLADSEQYF. The CDR3, as DNA: TGTGCCAGCAAAGGACTAGCGGACTCGGAGCAGTACTTC.

This clonotype was seen a handful of times. This chain uses TRBV7-2 with TRBJ2-1; unclear D gene. The CDR3 has 14 residues. Germline V gives CDR1 SGHTA, CDR2 FQGNSA. Trimming shortened V by 7 bases and J by 10 bases, and 20 bases separated the two germline ends. CDR3 nucleotide sequence: TGTGCCAGCACGTACCCGACCCGACTGGGGGAGCAGTTCTTC. Protein: CASTYPTRLGEQFF.

This clonotype appeared many times. The rearrangement joins TRBV5-1 to TRBJ1-1; 9 bases align to TRBD1. Per the germline V gene, CDR1 is SGHRS and CDR2 is YFSETQ. This CDR3 is built from 14 residues. The V segment lost 3 bases and the J segment 1 base; nucleotides outside the gene matches: 1. This CDR3 is CASSSGQGNTEAFF. In nucleotides, the CDR3 is TGCGCCAGCAGCTCGGGACAGGGGAACACTGAAGCTTTCTTT.

The chain employs TRBV12-3 or TRBV12-4 and TRBJ1-2; D not certain. Between the trimmed V and J ends, which lost 4 bases and 3 bases, there was a span of 9 bases. CDR3 length: 13 residues. CDR3 sequence: CASSSRADYGYTF. The CDR3 bases are TGTGCCAGCAGTTCCCGGGCCGACTATGGCTACACCTTC.

This clonotype has just a few counts. V and J are TRBV2 and TRBJ1-6; unclear D gene. The CDR3 length is 16 residues. V lost 8 bases and J 0 bases, leaving 14 bases between the germline ends. CDR1 and CDR2 from the germline V gene are SNHLY and FYNNEI. As DNA, the CDR3 is TGTGCCAGCCAGGACGCGGGGAGCTCCTATAATTCACCCCTCCACTTT. It translates to CASQDAGSSYNSPLHF.

There are many counts of this clonotype. The J gene is TRBJ2-7, the V gene TRBV7-8; 13 positions match TRBD2. Per germline, CDR1 SGHVS and CDR2 FQNEAQ. This CDR3 is 17 amino acids long. The trim removed 4 bases at V and 1 base at J, leaving 7 bases unmatched. CDR3 sequence (DNA): TGTGCCAGCAGCTACGGGACTAGCGGGACCCTTTCCTACGAGCAGTACTTC. Encoded protein: CASSYGTSGTLSYEQYF.

This clonotype occurred a few times. V is TRBV10-3 and J is TRBJ1-1, with 8 bases fitting TRBD1. CDR3 length: 14 residues. The junction had 4 bases not matched to a gene; V was cut back by 6 bases and J by 1 base. Germline V gene lookup returns CDR1 ENHRY and CDR2 SYGVKD. For the CDR3, the DNA is TGTGCCATCAGCGGACAGGGCTCGAACACTGAAGCTTTCTTT. Amino acid sequence: CAISGQGSNTEAFF.

This clonotype was seen repeatedly, ten times or more. The chain joins TRBV9 to TRBJ2-2; D gene unclear. This CDR3 region has 16 residues. Germline V gene lookup returns CDR1 SGDLS and CDR2 YYNGEE. V was trimmed by 1 base and J by 4 bases, leaving 14 bases between them. The CDR3 here is CASSVMSQAATGELFF. For the CDR3, the DNA is TGTGCCAGCAGCGTAATGTCCCAGGCGGCCACCGGGGAGCTGTTTTTT.

This clonotype appeared many times. The chain combines TRBV4-3 with TRBJ2-2, with D uncertain. The CDR3 extends over 14 amino acids. Trimming pared 1 base from V and 5 bases from J, leaving 8 bases between. Germline CDR1 is LGHNA and CDR2 is YSLEER. The CDR3 bases are TGCGCCAGCAGCCAAGGAGTCGGGACCGGGGAGCTGTTTTTT. Its translation: CASSQGVGTGELFF.

This clonotype has just a few counts. This rearrangement joins TRBV3-1 to TRBJ2-1; 8 bases match TRBD1. The J segment lost 7 bases and the V segment lost 2 bases, leaving 10 bases of the junction unmatched. The V gene's germline CDR1 is LGHDT and CDR2 YNNKEL (reference sequence). The CDR3 runs 16 residues. The CDR3 sequence is CASSQRGDRGGNEQFF. Written as DNA, the CDR3 is TGTGCCAGCAGCCAAAGGGGAGACAGGGGTGGGAATGAGCAGTTCTTC.

This chain connects TRBV18 to TRBJ2-1; no clear D gene. CDR3 length: 11 amino acids. V was shortened by 5 bases and J by 5 bases, with 4 bases between the two germline ends. Germline CDR1 and CDR2: KGHSH and LQKENI. The CDR3 DNA follows: TGTGCCAGCTCAACCAACAATGAGCAGTTCTTC. It encodes CASSTNNEQFF.

Only a few counts were recorded for this clonotype. V is TRBV7-6 and J is TRBJ1-2; unclear D gene. Germline loops: CDR1 SGHVS, CDR2 FNYEAQ. The CDR3 covers 13 residues. The V and J ends lost 0 bases and 7 bases respectively, with 9 bases between them. CDR3 sequence reads: CASSLALGRGYTF. In DNA form, the CDR3 reads TGTGCCAGCAGCTTAGCGCTAGGACGTGGCTACACCTTC.

This clonotype was detected a few times. V usage is TRBV4-3 and J usage is TRBJ2-1; the D is unclear. Trimming pared 1 base from V and 0 bases from J, leaving 13 bases between. The CDR3 contains 17 residues. The germline gives CDR1 LGHNA, CDR2 YSLEER. Here the CDR3 reads CASSQVGFPSSYNEQFF. Written as DNA, the CDR3 is TGCGCCAGCAGCCAAGTAGGGTTTCCGAGCTCCTACAATGAGCAGTTCTTC.